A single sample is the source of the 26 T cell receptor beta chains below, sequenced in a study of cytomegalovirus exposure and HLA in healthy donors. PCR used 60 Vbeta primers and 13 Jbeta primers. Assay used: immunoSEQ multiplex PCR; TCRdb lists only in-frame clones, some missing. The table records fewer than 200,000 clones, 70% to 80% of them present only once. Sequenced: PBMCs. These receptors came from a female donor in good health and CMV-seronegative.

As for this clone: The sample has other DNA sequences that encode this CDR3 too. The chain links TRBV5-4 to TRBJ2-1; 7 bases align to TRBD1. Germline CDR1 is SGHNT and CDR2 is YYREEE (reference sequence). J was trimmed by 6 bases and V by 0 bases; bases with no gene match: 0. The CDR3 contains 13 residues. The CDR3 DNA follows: TGTGCCAGCAGCTTGGCAGGGGGCAATGAGCAGTTCTTC. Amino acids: CASSLAGGNEQFF.

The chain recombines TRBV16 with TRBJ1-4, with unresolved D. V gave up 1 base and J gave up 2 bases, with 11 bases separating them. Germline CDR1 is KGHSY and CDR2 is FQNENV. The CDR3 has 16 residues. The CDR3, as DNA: TGTGCCAGCAGCCAATGGGAGGACGGCACTAATGAAAAACTGTTTTTT. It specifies CASSQWEDGTNEKLFF.

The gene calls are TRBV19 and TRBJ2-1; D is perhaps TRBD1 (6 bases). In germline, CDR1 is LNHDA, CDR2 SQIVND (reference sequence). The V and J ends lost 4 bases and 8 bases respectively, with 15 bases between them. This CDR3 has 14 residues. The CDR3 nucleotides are TGTGCCAGTAGTAGTCGGGCAGGGGTCGATGAGCAGTTCTTC. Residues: CASSSRAGVDEQFF.

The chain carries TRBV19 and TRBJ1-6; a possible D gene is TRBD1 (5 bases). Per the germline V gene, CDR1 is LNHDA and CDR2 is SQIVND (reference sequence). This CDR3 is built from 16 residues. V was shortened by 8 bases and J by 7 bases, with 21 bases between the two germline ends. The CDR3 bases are TGTGCCAGTCGGGGGGGGAGCAGGGAAGGGAATTCACCCCTCCACTTT. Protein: CASRGGSREGNSPLHF.

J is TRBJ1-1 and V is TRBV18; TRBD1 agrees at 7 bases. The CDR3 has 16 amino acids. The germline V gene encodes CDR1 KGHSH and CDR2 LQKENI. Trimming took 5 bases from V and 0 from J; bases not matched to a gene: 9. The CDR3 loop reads CASSDRQGFMNTEAFF. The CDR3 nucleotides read TGTGCCAGCTCAGACCGACAGGGTTTCATGAACACTGAAGCTTTCTTT.

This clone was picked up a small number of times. In nucleotides, the CDR3 is TGTGCCAGCAGCGTTGGGACTAGCCCCCTTCAAGAGACCCAGTACTTC. Protein sequence: CASSVGTSPLQETQYF. This sequence joins TRBV9 and TRBJ2-5; 9 positions match TRBD2. The CDR3 has 16 residues. J gave up 2 bases and V 2 bases, and 7 bases lay outside the gene matches. CDR1 is SGDLS and CDR2 is YYNGEE in the germline V gene.

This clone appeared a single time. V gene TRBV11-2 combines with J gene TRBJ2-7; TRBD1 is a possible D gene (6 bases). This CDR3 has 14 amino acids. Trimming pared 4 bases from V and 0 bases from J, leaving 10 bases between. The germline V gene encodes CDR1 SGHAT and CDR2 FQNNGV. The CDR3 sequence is CASSSTGSSYEQYF. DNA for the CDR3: TGTGCCAGCAGCTCCACAGGGAGCTCCTACGAGCAGTACTTC.

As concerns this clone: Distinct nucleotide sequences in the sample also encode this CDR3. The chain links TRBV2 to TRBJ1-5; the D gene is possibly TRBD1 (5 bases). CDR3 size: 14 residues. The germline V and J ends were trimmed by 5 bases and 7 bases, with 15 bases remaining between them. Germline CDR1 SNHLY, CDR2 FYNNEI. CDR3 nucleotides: TGTGCCAGCAGTTTCGGACAAGGGGCCCAGCCCCAGCATTTT. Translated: CASSFGQGAQPQHF.

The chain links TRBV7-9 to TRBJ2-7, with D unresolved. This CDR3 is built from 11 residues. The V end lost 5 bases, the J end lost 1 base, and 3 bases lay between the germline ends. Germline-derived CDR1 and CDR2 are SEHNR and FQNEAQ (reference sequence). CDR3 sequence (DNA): TGTGCCAGCAGCACTTCCTACGAGCAGTACTTC. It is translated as CASSTSYEQYF.

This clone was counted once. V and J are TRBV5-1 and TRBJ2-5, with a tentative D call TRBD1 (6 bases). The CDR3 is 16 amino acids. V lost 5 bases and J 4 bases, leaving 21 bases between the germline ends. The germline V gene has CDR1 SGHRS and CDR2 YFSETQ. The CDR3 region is CASSLSTGTSRETQYF. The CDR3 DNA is TGCGCCAGCAGTCTATCGACAGGAACCAGTCGAGAGACCCAGTACTTC.

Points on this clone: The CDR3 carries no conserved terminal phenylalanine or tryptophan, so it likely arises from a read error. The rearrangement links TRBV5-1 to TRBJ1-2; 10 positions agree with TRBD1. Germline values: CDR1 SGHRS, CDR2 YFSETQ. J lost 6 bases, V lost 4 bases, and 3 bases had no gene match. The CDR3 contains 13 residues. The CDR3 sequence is CASSRQGADGYTS. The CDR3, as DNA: TGCGCCAGCAGCAGACAGGGGGCAGATGGCTACACCTCC.

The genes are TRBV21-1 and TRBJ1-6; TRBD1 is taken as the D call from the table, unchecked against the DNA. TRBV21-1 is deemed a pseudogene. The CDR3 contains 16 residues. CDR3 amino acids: CASSTTIDRRRRPLHF. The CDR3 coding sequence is TGTGCCAGCAGCACCACGATCGACAGGAGACGTAGGCCCCTCCACTTT.

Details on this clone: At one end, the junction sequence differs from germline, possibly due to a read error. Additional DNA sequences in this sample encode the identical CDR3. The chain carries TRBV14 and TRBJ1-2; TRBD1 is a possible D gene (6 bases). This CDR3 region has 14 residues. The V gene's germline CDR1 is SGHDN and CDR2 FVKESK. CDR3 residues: CASSLRTGIGGYTF. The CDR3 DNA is TGTGCTAGCAGCCTACGAACAGGGATCGGTGGCTACACCTTC.

CDR3 protein: CASSAGTSLTGELFF. CDR3 coding DNA: TGTGCCAGCAGTGCGGGGACTAGCCTGACCGGGGAGCTGTTTTTT. The V call is TRBV5-4, the J call TRBJ2-2, with 9 bases lining up with TRBD2. Trimming removed 5 bases from V and 5 bases from J; junction bases left unmatched: 7. Germline V lookup: CDR1 SGHNT, CDR2 YYREEE (reference sequence). The CDR3 is 15 residues long.

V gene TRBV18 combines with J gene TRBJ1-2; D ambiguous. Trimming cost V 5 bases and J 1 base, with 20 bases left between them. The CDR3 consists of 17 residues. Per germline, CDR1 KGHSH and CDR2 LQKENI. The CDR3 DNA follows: TGTGCCAGCTCAGAGCAGAACTGGGCAGAGATTAACTATGGCTACACCTTC. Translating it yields CASSEQNWAEINYGYTF.

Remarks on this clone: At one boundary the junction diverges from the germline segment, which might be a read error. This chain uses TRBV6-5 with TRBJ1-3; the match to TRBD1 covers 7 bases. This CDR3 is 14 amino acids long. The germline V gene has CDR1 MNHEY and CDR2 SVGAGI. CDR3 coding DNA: TGTGCCAGCAGTGACTCGGGACAGGGAAACACCATATATTTT. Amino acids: CASSDSGQGNTIYF.

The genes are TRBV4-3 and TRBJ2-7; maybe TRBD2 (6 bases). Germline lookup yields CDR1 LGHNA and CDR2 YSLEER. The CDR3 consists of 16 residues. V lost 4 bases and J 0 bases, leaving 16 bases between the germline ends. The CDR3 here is CASSPRDGGFSYEQYF. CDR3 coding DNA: TGCGCCAGCAGCCCGAGGGACGGGGGTTTCTCCTACGAGCAGTACTTC.

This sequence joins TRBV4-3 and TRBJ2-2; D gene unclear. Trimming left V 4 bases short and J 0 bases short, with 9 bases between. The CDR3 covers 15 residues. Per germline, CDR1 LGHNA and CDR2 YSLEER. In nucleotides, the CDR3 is TGCGCCAGCAGCCGAACCCACTCGAACACCGGGGAGCTGTTTTTT. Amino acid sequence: CASSRTHSNTGELFF.

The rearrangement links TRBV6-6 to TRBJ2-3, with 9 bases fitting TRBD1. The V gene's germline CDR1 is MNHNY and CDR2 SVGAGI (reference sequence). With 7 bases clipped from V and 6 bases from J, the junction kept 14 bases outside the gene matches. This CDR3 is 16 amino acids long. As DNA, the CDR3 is TGTGCCAGCACTTTGCCGACAGGGGGGGCCGGGGATACGCAGTATTTT. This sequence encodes CASTLPTGGAGDTQYF.

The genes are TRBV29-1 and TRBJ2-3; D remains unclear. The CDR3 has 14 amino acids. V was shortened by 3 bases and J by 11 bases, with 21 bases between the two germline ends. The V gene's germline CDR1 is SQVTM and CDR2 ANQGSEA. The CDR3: CSVDGLASGRGQYF. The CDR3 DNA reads TGCAGCGTTGACGGCCTGGCATCAGGTCGTGGGCAGTATTTT.

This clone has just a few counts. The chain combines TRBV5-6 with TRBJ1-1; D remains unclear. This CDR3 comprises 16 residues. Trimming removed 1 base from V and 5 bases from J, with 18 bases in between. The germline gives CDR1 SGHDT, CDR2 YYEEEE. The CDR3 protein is CASSLMGAGIATEAFF. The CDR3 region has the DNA TGTGCCAGCAGCTTGATGGGCGCGGGGATTGCGACTGAAGCTTTCTTT.

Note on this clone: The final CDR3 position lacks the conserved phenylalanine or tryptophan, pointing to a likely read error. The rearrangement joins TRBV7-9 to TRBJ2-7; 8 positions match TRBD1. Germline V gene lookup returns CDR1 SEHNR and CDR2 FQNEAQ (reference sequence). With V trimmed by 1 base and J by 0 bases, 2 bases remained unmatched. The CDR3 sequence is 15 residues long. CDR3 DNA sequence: TGTGCCAGCAGCTTAGTGGGACAGGTCTCCTACGAGCAGTACCTC. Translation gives CASSLVGQVSYEQYL.

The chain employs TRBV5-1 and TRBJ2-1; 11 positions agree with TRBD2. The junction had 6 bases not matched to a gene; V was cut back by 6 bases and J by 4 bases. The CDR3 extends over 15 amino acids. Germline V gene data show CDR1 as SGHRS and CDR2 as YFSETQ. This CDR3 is CASTSTSGTYNEQFF. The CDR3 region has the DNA TGCGCCAGCACCTCGACTAGCGGGACATACAATGAGCAGTTCTTC.

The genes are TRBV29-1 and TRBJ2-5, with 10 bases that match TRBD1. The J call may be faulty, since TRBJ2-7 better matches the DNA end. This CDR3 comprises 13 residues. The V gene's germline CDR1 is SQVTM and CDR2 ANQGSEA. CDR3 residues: CSVGRDRGYEQYF. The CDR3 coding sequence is TGCAGCGTCGGCCGGGACAGGGGCTACGAGCAGTACTTC.

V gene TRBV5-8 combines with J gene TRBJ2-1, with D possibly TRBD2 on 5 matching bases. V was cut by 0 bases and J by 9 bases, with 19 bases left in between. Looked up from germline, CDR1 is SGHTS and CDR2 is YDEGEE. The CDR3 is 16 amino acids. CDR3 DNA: TGTGCCAGCAGCTTGGCACCCCCAGGAGGTATTTTTGAGCAGTTCTTC. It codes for CASSLAPPGGIFEQFF.

The CDR3 DNA reads as TGTGCCAGCAGCTTAGCGGGGGGCAATGAGCAGTTCTTC. This encodes CASSLAGGNEQFF. The chain uses TRBV7-9 and TRBJ2-1; weak D call: TRBD2 (6 bases). The V and J ends lost 0 bases and 6 bases respectively, with 6 bases between them. The CDR3 is made up of 13 amino acids. Germline V gene lookup returns CDR1 SEHNR and CDR2 FQNEAQ (reference sequence).